This T cell receptor beta chain came from a study of siplizumab effects on memory and regulatory T cells. Broader study findings: The naive T cell population seemed more diverse than memory cells and seemed a major contributor to the alloresponse. The majority of clones, roughly 75-97% of proliferating CD4+ or CD8+ clones, lacked an assignable naive or memory phenotype. Proliferating siplizumab-cultured Tregs lacked confirmed suppressive function.

Data came from immunoSEQ multiplex PCR; TCRdb stores just in-frame clones and leaves some out. In the table there are under 130,000 clones, about 93% of which are singletons. Germline CDR1 SGHRS, CDR2 YFSETQ. CDR3 length: 17 amino acids. Trimming cost V 1 base and J 5 bases; bases outside gene matches: 8. Worth noting for this clone: Its specificity is unknown.

Material for sequencing was CD4+ T cells sorted from blood. The receptor's source is a human donor in good health. The chain combines TRBV5-1 with TRBJ2-5; the match to TRBD2 covers 13 bases. As DNA, the CDR3 is TGCGCCAGCAGCTTGACTAGCGGGGGGGCCCCTCTCGAGACCCAGTACTTC. Protein: CASSLTSGGAPLETQYF.